What follows are 9 T cell receptor beta chains derived from one specimen sequenced in a study of T cell responses to AZD1222 COVID-19 vaccine. Clones were read by immunoSEQ multiplex PCR, and TCRdb kept only the in-frame ones, dropping some. In the table there are 90,000 to 110,000 clones, 85% to 90% of which are singletons. The sample in question was peripheral blood, obtained on day 0 of AZD1222 vaccination. These receptors were obtained from an adult in good health.

The chain joins TRBV5-5 to TRBJ1-5; TRBD1 matches at 11 bases. V was pared by 4 bases and J by 7 bases, with 10 bases of the junction left unmatched. This CDR3 comprises 16 residues. Germline CDR1 and CDR2: SGHKS and YYEKEE (reference sequence). The CDR3 is CASSPGTGGRGQPQHF. The CDR3 DNA is TGTGCCAGCAGCCCCGGGACAGGGGGGCGGGGACAGCCCCAGCATTTT. Together with reference TRBV5-5 and TRBJ1-5, the CDR3 gives the full variable domain: DAGVTQSPTHLIKTRGQQVTLRCSPISGHKSVSWYQQVLGQGPQFIFQYYEKEERGRGNFPDRFSARQFPNYSSELNVNALLLGDSALYLCASSPGTGGRGQPQHFGDGTRLSIL.

J is TRBJ1-5 and V is TRBV10-2; D remains ambiguous. The CDR3 is 17 amino acids. The V end was cut by 3 bases, the J end by 0 bases, with 15 bases between. Germline-derived CDR1 and CDR2 are WSHSY and SAAADI. The CDR3 DNA reads TGCGCCAGCAGTGAATCGGGTCCGAGGGATAGCAATCAGCCCCAGCATTTT. As protein: CASSESGPRDSNQPQHF.

V and J are TRBV6-1 and TRBJ1-2; D gene ambiguous. The CDR3 runs to 19 residues. With 2 bases removed from V and 0 bases from J, the gap between germline ends came to 22 bases. The germline CDR1 and CDR2 sequences are MNHNS and SASEGT. Here the CDR3 DNA reads TGTGCCAGCAGTGAATTTCCTTACCCAGGAGGGCCTACTAACTATGGCTACACCTTC. Translating it yields CASSEFPYPGGPTNYGYTF.

V usage is TRBV15 and J usage is TRBJ1-5; 9 positions agree with TRBD1. The V segment lost 5 bases and the J segment 0 bases; nucleotides outside the gene matches: 11. The CDR3 length is 18 residues. Per the germline V gene, CDR1 is LNHNV and CDR2 is YYDKDF (reference sequence). CDR3 loop: CATSSGQGSVFSNQPQHF. CDR3 sequence (DNA): TGTGCCACCAGCTCTGGACAGGGGTCGGTTTTTAGCAATCAGCCCCAGCATTTT.

The count of this clone is one. The genes are TRBV6-5 and TRBJ1-6; no reliable D call. The CDR3 spans 13 residues. V was cut by 5 bases and J by 0 bases, with 2 bases left in between. Per the germline V gene, CDR1 is MNHEY and CDR2 is SVGAGI. The CDR3 DNA reads TGTGCCAGCAGTCGCTCCTATAATTCACCCCTCCACTTT. Translating gives CASSRSYNSPLHF.

The chain couples TRBV3-1 (or the pseudogene TRBV3-2) to TRBJ2-7; TRBD1 might be the D (5 bases). Trimming cost V 3 bases and J 1 base, with 7 bases left between them. This CDR3 is 13 amino acids long. CDR1 LGHDT and CDR2 YNNKEL come from the germline V gene (reference sequence). The CDR3, as DNA: TGTGCCAGCAGCCAGACAGTGTCCTACGAGCAGTACTTC. Amino acids: CASSQTVSYEQYF.

The rearrangement links TRBV24-1 to TRBJ2-1; 11 bases line up with TRBD2. The trim removed 2 bases at V and 9 bases at J, leaving 8 bases unmatched. Germline lookup yields CDR1 KGHDR and CDR2 SFDVKD. The CDR3 length is 16 residues. This CDR3 reads CATSDSTSGGRGEQFF. CDR3 nucleotide sequence: TGTGCCACCAGTGATTCCACTAGCGGGGGTAGGGGTGAGCAGTTCTTC.

This chain uses TRBV24-1 with TRBJ1-2; D not resolved. Trimming cost V 12 bases and J 3 bases, with 19 bases left between them. Germline lookup yields CDR1 KGHDR and CDR2 SFDVKD. The CDR3 spans 14 residues. The CDR3 spells CAPLGWRGHYGYTF. In DNA, the CDR3 is TGTGCCCCCCTAGGTTGGCGAGGGCACTATGGCTACACCTTC.

The gene calls are TRBV6-5 and TRBJ1-5, with unresolved D. This CDR3 spans 15 amino acids. V lost 6 bases and J 6 bases, leaving 18 bases between the germline ends. Germline loops: CDR1 MNHEY, CDR2 SVGAGI. The CDR3 bases are TGTGCCAGCAGCTCCGGCTGGGCGGGTACTCAGCCCCAGCATTTT. Protein sequence: CASSSGWAGTQPQHF.